The 19 T cell receptor beta chains in this list originate from one sample, sequenced in a study of vaccination and CD4 T cells after COVID-19. Treatment: roughly 10-day PBMC culture with coronavirus spike peptide pools or control peptides (ViraFEST assay). Their antigen targets remain unknown. The assay that was used to sequence DNA from cultured CD4+ T cells was the Oncomine TCR Beta short-read assay. TCRdb re-called the PCR reads through MiXCR, storing one row per CDR3 protein. Of tens of thousands of distinct CDR3 sequences listed, 67% are singletons. This sample comprised CD4+ T cells from blood, cultured in vitro, obtained after SARS-CoV-2 vaccination. These receptor sequences come from a human donor who received a COVID-19 vaccine.

The genes are TRBV6-1 and TRBJ1-5, with D unclear. The length of the CDR3 is 12 residues. Germline loops: CDR1 MNHNS, CDR2 SASEGT. Trimming left V 5 bases short and J 6 bases short, with 8 bases between. The CDR3 loop is CASSTSGQPQHF. In DNA, the CDR3 is TGTGCCAGCAGTACTTCAGGTCAGCCCCAGCATTTT.

The V and J genes are TRBV7-6 and TRBJ2-1; possibly TRBD1 for D (5 bases). The ends were cut back, 3 bases at V and 5 bases at J, with 8 bases in the middle. Germline CDR1 SGHVS, CDR2 FNYEAQ. The length of the CDR3 is 13 residues. The CDR3 DNA is TGTGCCAGCAGCTTTTCGACAGACAATGAGCAGTTCTTC. It specifies CASSFSTDNEQFF.

The chain is built from TRBV7-2 and TRBJ1-1; D is unresolved. Germline loops: CDR1 SGHTA, CDR2 FQGNSA. The CDR3 length is 13 residues. Trimming cost V 1 base and J 9 bases, with 12 bases left between them. The DNA of the CDR3 is TGTGCCAGCAGCTTAGATCGGGTTTCCCAAGCTTTCTTT. This translates into CASSLDRVSQAFF.

The chain carries TRBV6-1 and TRBJ1-2; D perhaps matches TRBD1 (6 bases). V lost 10 bases to trimming and J lost 0 bases, with 42 bases between them. Germline V lookup: CDR1 MNHNS, CDR2 SASEGT. The CDR3 sequence is 23 residues long. CDR3 protein: CATTQGLSSLISRFIQPNYGYTF. CDR3 nucleotides: TGTGCCACCACCCAGGGGTTATCCTCCTTGATCTCTCGCTTTATTCAACCTAACTATGGCTACACCTTC.

The genes are TRBV12-3 or TRBV12-4 and TRBJ2-7; 13 bases fit TRBD2. This CDR3 spans 16 amino acids. Trimming at V came to 3 bases and at J to 2 bases, leaving 4 bases not matched to a gene. CDR3 in amino acids: CASSFELAGGAYEQYF. The CDR3 DNA reads TGTGCCAGCAGTTTCGAACTAGCGGGGGGGGCCTACGAGCAGTACTTC.

The chain's CDR3 is CASSLSTPSGELFF. The CDR3 DNA reads TGTGCCAGCAGCTTGAGCACACCTAGCGGGGAGCTGTTTTTT. The V gene is TRBV5-4, the J gene TRBJ2-2; D uncertain. The V gene's germline CDR1 is SGHNT and CDR2 YYREEE (reference sequence). The CDR3 sequence is 14 residues long. V was shortened by 1 base and J by 7 bases, with 11 bases between the two germline ends.

The chain joins TRBV24-1 to TRBJ2-3, with TRBD1 matching over 12 bases. Germline V CDR1 and CDR2: KGHDR, SFDVKD. This CDR3 comprises 17 residues. Trimming at V came to 4 bases and at J to 0 bases, leaving 4 bases not matched to a gene. CDR3 residues: CATSEPGQGASTDTQYF. CDR3 bases: TGTGCCACCAGTGAGCCGGGACAGGGGGCCAGCACAGATACGCAGTATTTT.

The V gene is TRBV20-1, the J gene TRBJ2-2; the D gene is possibly TRBD2 (7 bases). The CDR3 sequence is 12 residues long. V was cut by 7 bases and J by 6 bases, with 12 bases left in between. The germline V gene has CDR1 DFQATT and CDR2 SNEGSKA (reference sequence). For the CDR3, the DNA is TGCAGTGGGGGGGGGCCGTCCGGGGAGCTGTTTTTT. Translating it yields CSGGGPSGELFF.

This chain joins TRBV15 and TRBJ2-7, with D possibly TRBD2 on 6 matching bases. Per the germline V gene, CDR1 is LNHNV and CDR2 is YYDKDF (reference sequence). The CDR3 loop spans 16 amino acids. V was clipped by 0 bases and J by 4 bases, with 16 bases between them. This CDR3 reads CATSRDFGGGEYEQYF. CDR3 DNA sequence: TGTGCCACCAGCAGAGATTTCGGGGGTGGCGAGTACGAGCAGTACTTC. Together with reference TRBV15 and TRBJ2-7, the CDR3 gives the full variable domain: DAMVIQNPRYQVTQFGKPVTLSCSQTLNHNVMYWYQQKSSQAPKLLFHYYDKDFNNEADTPDNFQSRRPNTSFCFLDIRSPGLGDTAMYLCATSRDFGGGEYEQYFGPGTRLTVT.

This chain uses TRBV30 with TRBJ1-1; D may be TRBD1 (6 bases). This CDR3 comprises 13 residues. The V gene lost 8 bases and the J gene lost 6 bases, with 19 bases spanning the gap. The germline V gene encodes CDR1 GTSNPN and CDR2 SVGIG (reference sequence). The CDR3 DNA reads TGTGCCCTGAGGTTACAGGGTCTGTCTGAAGCTTTCTTT. It is translated as CALRLQGLSEAFF.

The V gene is TRBV24-1, the J gene TRBJ2-1, with TRBD2 identical over 12 bases. Trimming at V came to 0 bases and at J to 5 bases, leaving 10 bases not matched to a gene. The CDR3 runs to 19 residues. Germline V gene lookup returns CDR1 KGHDR and CDR2 SFDVKD. CDR3 loop: CATSDLQLASGGVNNEQFF. In DNA form, the CDR3 reads TGTGCCACCAGTGATTTGCAACTGGCTAGCGGGGGGGTAAACAATGAGCAGTTCTTC.

The count of this clonotype is one. This chain joins TRBV7-2 and TRBJ2-5; D may be TRBD1 (6 bases). Germline lookup yields CDR1 SGHTA and CDR2 FQGNSA. The V gene lost 1 base and the J gene lost 0 bases, with 9 bases spanning the gap. CDR3 length equals 15 residues. The CDR3 loop is CASSLVGGNQETQYF. CDR3 in DNA: TGTGCCAGCAGCTTAGTTGGGGGCAACCAAGAGACCCAGTACTTC.

This clonotype was counted between two and nine times. This chain joins TRBV2 and TRBJ1-1; 10 bases are shared with TRBD1. Germline trimming cut 3 bases from V and 1 base from J; bases unmatched to any gene: 8. This CDR3 has 17 residues. Germline values: CDR1 SNHLY, CDR2 FYNNEI. For the CDR3, the DNA is TGTGCCAGCAGTGATTGGGGGACAGGGGATTGGAACACTGAAGCTTTCTTT. Amino acid sequence: CASSDWGTGDWNTEAFF.

The chain carries TRBV5-1 and TRBJ2-3; TRBD2 aligns across 11 bases. V was clipped by 3 bases and J by 5 bases; unmatched bases: 14. The CDR3 runs 18 residues. Germline values: CDR1 SGHRS, CDR2 YFSETQ. The CDR3 spells CASSYRLLAGGTVDTQYF. The CDR3 DNA reads TGCGCCAGCAGCTACCGACTATTAGCGGGGGGGACGGTAGATACGCAGTATTTT.

This chain connects TRBV19 to TRBJ1-6, with 9 bases matching TRBD1. Trimming cost V 6 bases and J 7 bases; bases outside gene matches: 7. Germline V gene lookup returns CDR1 LNHDA and CDR2 SQIVND (reference sequence). The CDR3 extends over 15 amino acids. CDR3 bases: TGTGCCAGTAGCGTACAGGGGGCGCGGAATTCACCCCTCCACTTT. Translation gives CASSVQGARNSPLHF.

The chain has TRBV29-1 and TRBJ2-3; D may be TRBD2 (6 bases). V gave up 6 bases and J gave up 5 bases, with 15 bases separating them. Germline CDR1 is SQVTM and CDR2 is ANQGSEA. The CDR3 loop spans 13 amino acids. CDR3 sequence: CSVRRGGGDTQYF. The CDR3 coding sequence is TGCAGCGTGCGGAGGGGTGGGGGAGATACGCAGTATTTT.

This clonotype was observed once. V gene TRBV10-3 combines with J gene TRBJ2-5, with D possibly TRBD1 on 5 matching bases. The V gene's germline CDR1 is ENHRY and CDR2 SYGVKD. V lost 2 bases, J lost 1 base, and 14 bases lay in between. This CDR3 has 16 amino acids. The CDR3: CAISEGAAHSQETQYF. The CDR3, as DNA: TGTGCCATCAGTGAGGGGGCCGCACACTCCCAAGAGACCCAGTACTTC.

V is TRBV2 and J is TRBJ1-5; D unresolved. V lost 7 bases to trimming and J lost 1 base, with 14 bases between them. CDR1 SNHLY and CDR2 FYNNEI come from the germline V gene. CDR3 length: 15 residues. The CDR3 DNA reads TGTGCCAGCACCAGGCAATTAGGGAGCAATCAGCCCCAGCATTTT. This gives the protein CASTRQLGSNQPQHF.

The CDR3 sequence is CAWSVLGGSGETQYF. The CDR3 DNA reads TGTGCCTGGAGTGTACTAGGAGGATCTGGTGAGACCCAGTACTTC. The chain joins TRBV30 to TRBJ2-5; the D gene is possibly TRBD2 (5 bases). Germline V gene data show CDR1 as GTSNPN and CDR2 as SVGIG (reference sequence). Deletions cut 0 bases from V and 5 bases from J, with 16 bases between. This CDR3 is 15 amino acids long.